This TCR beta chain was observed in a study of naive and memory T cell subsets. Amplification of ligated cDNA took four PCR rounds with SP2 and nested alpha and beta constant primers. TCRdb itself ran the UMI-ligation and nested PCR reads through MiXCR, one entry per CDR3 protein. The repertoire holds about 37,000 distinct CDR3 sequences, approximately 10% seen once, with roughly 3.9% in the top ten. In this sample, this clonotype turned up many times. This sample's treatment: skin biopsy from PPD injection site in Mantoux-positive individual. A UMI-containing oligonucleotide was joined by 3' ligation to the TCR cDNA template. Skin biopsies came from PPD injection sites in Mantoux-positive individuals. Unsorted total RNA, roughly 1 to 1000 ng, was DNase treated before reverse transcription. The CDR3 has 15 amino acids. Trimming took off 2 bases at V and 3 bases at J, with 12 bases between the two ends. Germline CDR1 reads SGHTS; CDR2 reads YDEGEE.

The receptor was isolated from an adult in good health. The sequencing here drew on skin, taken from a tuberculin skin test site. The chain combines TRBV5-8 with TRBJ2-4; possibly TRBD2 for D (6 bases). The CDR3 here is CASSLGGVVKNIQYF. The CDR3 DNA follows: TGTGCCAGCAGCTTAGGAGGGGTGGTCAAAAACATTCAGTACTTC.